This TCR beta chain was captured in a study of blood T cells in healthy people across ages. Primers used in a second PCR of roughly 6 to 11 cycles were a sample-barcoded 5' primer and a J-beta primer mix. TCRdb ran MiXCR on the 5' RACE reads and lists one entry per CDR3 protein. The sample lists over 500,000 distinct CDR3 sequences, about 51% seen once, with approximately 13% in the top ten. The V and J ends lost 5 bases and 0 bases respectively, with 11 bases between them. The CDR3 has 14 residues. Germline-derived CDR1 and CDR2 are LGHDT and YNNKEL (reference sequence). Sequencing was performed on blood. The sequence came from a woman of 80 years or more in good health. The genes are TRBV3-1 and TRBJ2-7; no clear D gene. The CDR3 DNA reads TGTGCCAGCAGCTTGGGATCCAGCTCCTACGAGCAGTACTTC. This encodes CASSLGSSSYEQYF.